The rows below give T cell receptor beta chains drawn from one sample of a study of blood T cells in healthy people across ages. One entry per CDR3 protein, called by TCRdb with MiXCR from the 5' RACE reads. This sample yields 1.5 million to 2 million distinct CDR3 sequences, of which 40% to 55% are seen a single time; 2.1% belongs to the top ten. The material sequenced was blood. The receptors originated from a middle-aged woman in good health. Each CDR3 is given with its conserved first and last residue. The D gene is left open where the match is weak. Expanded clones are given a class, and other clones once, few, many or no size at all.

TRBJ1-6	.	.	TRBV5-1	TGCGCCAGCAGCTTGAGTCGAGAAATGAATTCACCCCTCCACTTT	CASSLSREMNSPLHF
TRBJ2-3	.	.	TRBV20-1	TGCAGTGCCACGTTACCGGGGGGCCGGTCAGATACGCAGTATTTT	CSATLPGGRSDTQYF
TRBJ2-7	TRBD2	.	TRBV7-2	TGTGCCAGCAGCTCACTTCCGGGACTAATCTACGAGCAGTACTTC	CASSSLPGLIYEQYF
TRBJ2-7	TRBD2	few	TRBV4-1	TGCGCCAGCAGCCAAGAGTCTAGCGGGGGGGCCGACTACGAGCAGTACTTC	CASSQESSGGADYEQYF
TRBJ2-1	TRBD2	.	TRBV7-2	TGTGCCAGCAGCTTTACTAGCGGGGGGTCCCCCATGGTCAATGAGCAGTTCTTC	CASSFTSGGSPMVNEQFF
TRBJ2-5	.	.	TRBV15	TGTGCCACCAGCAGATCGTACCTCTCAGGACTACTCATGGAAGAGACCCAGTACTTC	CATSRSYLSGLLMEETQYF
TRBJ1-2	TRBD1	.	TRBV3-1	TGTGCCAGCAGCCAAGATTACGCAGGGGGCCTCGGCTACACCTTC	CASSQDYAGGLGYTF
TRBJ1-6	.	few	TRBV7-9	TGTGCCAGCAGCTTAGTTGGGGCACAAAAGGCACCCCTCCACTTT	CASSLVGAQKAPLHF
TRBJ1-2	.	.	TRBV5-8	TGTGCCTATGGACGTCAAGGCTACACCTTC	CAYGRQGYTF
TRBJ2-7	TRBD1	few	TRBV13	TGTGCCAGCAGCTTTTGGACAGGAGATACCTACGAGCAGTACTTC	CASSFWTGDTYEQYF
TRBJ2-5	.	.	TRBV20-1	TGCAGTGCGGACGAAGATTTGTTCCAAGAGACCCAGTACTTC	CSADEDLFQETQYF
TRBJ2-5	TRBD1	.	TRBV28	TGTGCCAGCAGCCCTATATCAGGGGGCGATACGGAGACCCAGTACTTC	CASSPISGGDTETQYF
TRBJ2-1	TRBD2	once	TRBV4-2	TGTGCCAGCAGCCAGGGGAAGGCTAGCGGGGGTTATGAGCAGTTCTTC	CASSQGKASGGYEQFF
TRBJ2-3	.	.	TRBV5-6	TGTGCCAGCAGCTTAGGGCAACTGAGCACAGATACGCAGTATTTT	CASSLGQLSTDTQYF
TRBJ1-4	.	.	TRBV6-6	TGTGCCAGCAGTTCTGGTACAAGACACACTAATGAAAAACTGTTTTTT	CASSSGTRHTNEKLFF
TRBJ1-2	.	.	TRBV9	TGTGCCAGCAGCGTAGCCACTACTTATGGCTACACCTTC	CASSVATTYGYTF